The 21 T cell receptor beta chains given below trace back to one sample, sequenced in a study of T cell responses to AZD1222 COVID-19 vaccine. Profiled with immunoSEQ multiplex PCR; TCRdb holds only in-frame clones, not every one. This sample has 65,000 to 70,000 clones, with roughly 80% found just once. The sequencing used peripheral blood, collected 28 days after the second AZD1222 dose. The receptors derive from an adult who received the AZD1222 COVID-19 vaccine.

This chain links TRBV5-8 with TRBJ2-2, with unresolved D. The V gene's germline CDR1 is SGHTS and CDR2 YDEGEE. V was shortened by 0 bases and J by 6 bases, with 6 bases between the two germline ends. This CDR3 contains 13 residues. The DNA for the CDR3 is TGTGCCAGCAGCTTGGTTTTGGCCGGGGAGCTGTTTTTT. Residues: CASSLVLAGELFF.

CDR3 nucleotides: TGTGCCACCCTGAGGGACGCGGACACTGAAGCTTTCTTT. This sequence encodes CATLRDADTEAFF. The chain links TRBV2 to TRBJ1-1, with D tentatively TRBD1 (5 bases). This CDR3 region has 13 residues. Trimming shortened V by 10 bases and J by 3 bases, and 15 bases separated the two germline ends. Germline V gene lookup returns CDR1 SNHLY and CDR2 FYNNEI.

This clone has only a few counts. The V and J genes are TRBV2 and TRBJ2-7, with 8 bases lining up with TRBD1. The trim removed 6 bases at V and 3 bases at J, leaving 16 bases unmatched. This CDR3 has 17 residues. Germline CDR1 reads SNHLY; CDR2 reads FYNNEI. CDR3 in amino acids: CASRLGQGPGPFYEQYF. Here the CDR3 DNA reads TGTGCCAGCAGATTAGGACAGGGCCCAGGACCCTTCTACGAGCAGTACTTC.

The CDR3 loop reads CASSRGQGAGELFF. The CDR3 DNA reads as TGCGCCAGCAGTAGGGGACAGGGTGCCGGGGAGCTGTTTTTT. The chain recombines TRBV5-1 with TRBJ2-2; 9 bases map to TRBD1. This CDR3 comprises 14 residues. CDR1 SGHRS and CDR2 YFSETQ come from the germline V gene. V shed 5 bases and J 6 bases; nucleotides not matched to a gene: 5. Variable domain in full (rest from reference TRBV5-1 and TRBJ2-2): KAGVTQTPRYLIKTRGQQVTLSCSPISGHRSVSWYQQTPGQGLQFLFEYFSETQRNKGNFPGRFSGRQFSNSRSEMNVSTLELGDSALYLCASSRGQGAGELFFGEGSRLTVL.

The rearrangement uses TRBV5-1 and TRBJ2-5; TRBD1 matches at 8 bases. V lost 3 bases and J lost 1; bases outside the gene matches: 2. Germline CDR1 reads SGHRS; CDR2 reads YFSETQ. CDR3 length: 14 amino acids. The CDR3 sequence is CASSWDRLQETQYF. DNA of the CDR3: TGCGCCAGCAGCTGGGACAGGCTCCAAGAGACCCAGTACTTC. The variable domain in full, with the rest retrieved from reference TRBV5-1 and TRBJ2-5, is KAGVTQTPRYLIKTRGQQVTLSCSPISGHRSVSWYQQTPGQGLQFLFEYFSETQRNKGNFPGRFSGRQFSNSRSEMNVSTLELGDSALYLCASSWDRLQETQYFGPGTRLLVL.

The chain recombines TRBV18 with TRBJ2-5; 7 positions match TRBD1. The CDR3 has 14 residues. From germline, CDR1 is KGHSH and CDR2 LQKENI. V lost 2 bases, J lost 5 bases, and 5 bases stayed unmatched. DNA of the CDR3: TGTGCCAGCTCACCAGGGACAGCCAGGGAGACCCAGTACTTC. Amino acids: CASSPGTARETQYF.

The chain uses TRBV5-1 and TRBJ2-7; 9 bases align to TRBD2. V lost 0 bases, J lost 3 bases, and 7 bases stayed unmatched. Germline loops: CDR1 SGHRS, CDR2 YFSETQ. The CDR3 spans 16 residues. This CDR3 is CASSLVGGGRDYEQYF. The CDR3 region has the DNA TGCGCCAGCAGCTTGGTGGGCGGCGGGAGGGACTACGAGCAGTACTTC.

This chain links TRBV19 with TRBJ2-3; D not resolved. V was trimmed by 4 bases and J by 10 bases, leaving 21 bases between them. From germline, CDR1 is LNHDA and CDR2 SQIVND (reference sequence). The CDR3 is 15 amino acids. CDR3 nucleotide sequence: TGTGCCAGTAGTACCTATAACCCGGTGAAAAGGGCGCAGTATTTT. As protein: CASSTYNPVKRAQYF.

The V gene is TRBV2, the J gene TRBJ2-7, with no clear D. V shed 5 bases and J shed 4 bases, with 18 bases lying between them. Germline-derived CDR1 and CDR2 are SNHLY and FYNNEI. The CDR3 loop spans 15 amino acids. Here the CDR3 reads CASSLPGLPDYEQYF. The DNA for the CDR3 is TGTGCCAGCAGTCTTCCGGGCCTCCCGGATTACGAGCAGTACTTC. The variable domain in full, completed from reference TRBV2 and TRBJ2-7, reads EPEVTQTPSHQVTQMGQEVILRCVPISNHLYFYWYRQILGQKVEFLVSFYNNEISEKSEIFDDQFSVERPDGSNFTLKIRSTKLEDSAMYFCASSLPGLPDYEQYFGPGTRLTVT.

V is TRBV30 and J is TRBJ1-1, with D hard to call. Trimming cost V 3 bases and J 5 bases, with 7 bases left between them. The CDR3 loop spans 11 amino acids. In germline, CDR1 is GTSNPN, CDR2 SVGIG (reference sequence). The CDR3 nucleotides are TGTGCCTGGAGCATGGCGACTGAAGCTTTCTTT. Amino acid sequence: CAWSMATEAFF.

V gene TRBV5-1 combines with J gene TRBJ1-1; D is possibly TRBD1 (6 bases). V gave up 0 bases and J gave up 6 bases, with 12 bases separating them. Germline CDR1 reads SGHRS; CDR2 reads YFSETQ. This CDR3 has 14 residues. The CDR3 loop is CASSLAQGFAEAFF. Here the CDR3 DNA reads TGCGCCAGCAGCTTGGCCCAGGGGTTCGCTGAAGCTTTCTTT.

V gene TRBV5-8 combines with J gene TRBJ1-2; 9 bases match TRBD1. Germline V gives CDR1 SGHTS, CDR2 YDEGEE. The trim removed 2 bases at V and 8 bases at J, leaving 7 bases unmatched. This CDR3 region has 14 residues. The CDR3 protein is CASSLRDRDRGYTF. CDR3 nucleotides: TGTGCCAGCAGCTTAAGGGACAGGGATCGGGGCTACACCTTC.

The gene calls are TRBV4-2 and TRBJ1-6; D is ambiguous. Trimming removed 3 bases at V and 7 bases at J, with 13 bases between. CDR3 length equals 15 residues. In germline, CDR1 is LGHNA, CDR2 YNFKEQ. CDR3 protein: CASSQDGQPNSPLHF. CDR3 DNA sequence: TGTGCCAGCAGCCAGGACGGGCAGCCCAATTCACCCCTCCACTTT.

As to this clone: This is likely a read error, given that the CDR3 carries no conserved phenylalanine or tryptophan at its end. The DNA is omitted, as the CDR3 cannot be located on it reliably, and the CDR3 follows TCRdb's listing. The genes are TRBV21-1 and TRBJ1-1; the table gives TRBD1 as D, unverified against the DNA. TRBV21-1 is a pseudogene. Termini included, the CDR3 measures 10 amino acids. The CDR3 is CATPLPGSGI.

The CDR3 DNA follows: TGCGCCAGCAGCTTGTCTGGGGGCTTGGGCTATGGCTACACCTTC. This sequence encodes CASSLSGGLGYGYTF. The genes are TRBV5-1 and TRBJ1-2; maybe TRBD1 (6 bases). The CDR3 runs 15 residues. Deletions cut 1 base from V and 4 bases from J, with 14 bases between. Germline V gene data show CDR1 as SGHRS and CDR2 as YFSETQ. The full variable domain, with the rest looked up from reference TRBV5-1 and TRBJ1-2, is KAGVTQTPRYLIKTRGQQVTLSCSPISGHRSVSWYQQTPGQGLQFLFEYFSETQRNKGNFPGRFSGRQFSNSRSEMNVSTLELGDSALYLCASSLSGGLGYGYTFGSGTRLTVV.

This clone came up once. This rearrangement joins TRBV4-1 to TRBJ2-6; D not resolved. The CDR3 runs to 16 residues. Germline CDR1 and CDR2: MGHRA and YSYEKL. V was shortened by 5 bases and J by 0 bases, with 11 bases between the two germline ends. The CDR3 DNA reads TGCGCCAGCAGCGAACACATCACCTCTGGGGCCAACGTCCTGACTTTC. It encodes CASSEHITSGANVLTF.

The genes are TRBV5-1 and TRBJ2-2; TRBD1 might be the D (6 bases). Germline CDR1 and CDR2: SGHRS and YFSETQ. Trimming removed 2 bases from V and 0 bases from J, with 11 bases in between. The CDR3 contains 16 residues. CDR3 DNA sequence: TGCGCCAGCAGCTTCCAACAGGGCTCGAACACCGGGGAGCTGTTTTTT. Protein sequence: CASSFQQGSNTGELFF.

The chain joins TRBV11-2 to TRBJ1-1, with 9 positions matching TRBD1. The V gene end was trimmed by 2 bases and the J gene end by 12 bases; junction bases not matched to a gene: 7. Germline lookup yields CDR1 SGHAT and CDR2 FQNNGV. The CDR3 runs to 13 residues. CDR3 DNA: TGTGCCAGCAGCTTATCCGGGACAGGGATATCTTTCTTT. This gives the protein CASSLSGTGISFF.

This rearrangement joins TRBV11-3 to TRBJ1-1; D ambiguous. CDR3 length equals 13 residues. Germline loops: CDR1 SGHNT, CDR2 YENEEA. The V gene lost 2 bases and the J gene lost 4 bases, with 8 bases spanning the gap. CDR3 sequence reads: CASSLTVGTEAFF. The CDR3 bases are TGTGCCAGCAGCTTAACGGTTGGCACTGAAGCTTTCTTT.

The chain has TRBV5-1 and TRBJ2-1, with D maybe TRBD2 (5 bases). The V gene's germline CDR1 is SGHRS and CDR2 YFSETQ. This CDR3 has 14 amino acids. With 0 bases removed from V and 5 bases from J, the gap between germline ends came to 9 bases. CDR3 region: CASSLASTDNEQFF. The CDR3 DNA is TGCGCCAGCAGCTTGGCTAGCACAGACAATGAGCAGTTCTTC.

V gene TRBV19 combines with J gene TRBJ1-2; no definite D call. Trimming pared 5 bases from V and 4 bases from J, leaving 8 bases between. Per germline, CDR1 LNHDA and CDR2 SQIVND (reference sequence). CDR3 length: 12 amino acids. Here the CDR3 reads CASSFSFYGYTF. The CDR3 nucleotides read TGTGCCAGTAGTTTCAGCTTCTATGGCTACACCTTC.